This record concerns one T cell receptor (beta chain) sequence. This clonotype was seen at least ten times. The antigen it binds to is not known. No quality values exist for individual bases; no much larger clone is one base distant. The ophthalmopathy patients had moderately to severely active disease, with a Clinical Activity Score of 3 or higher, a NOSPECS grade of 4 or higher, and a disease duration of less than 3 months. Patients with other autoimmune diseases, uncontrolled infections, pregnancy or lactation were excluded. Clinical symptoms, serum thyroxine, TRAb, thyroid ultrasound and orbital computed tomography were used for diagnosis. Using Ficoll-Paque density gradient centrifugation, PBMCs were isolated from roughly 9.2 ml of fresh peripheral blood. Total RNA was extracted using Trizol reagent, and RNA quality was checked on an Agilent 2100 Bioanalyzer. TCR beta CDR3 regions were amplified from RNA transcripts for repertoire sequencing. A first-round RT-PCR used HTBI primers with the Qiagen OneStep RT-PCR kit, followed by a second-round multiplex PCR, size selection and purification. Sequencing of the libraries was carried out on an Illumina HiSeq2000 in paired-end mode with 100 bp reads. The published analysis was carried out like this. SOAPnuke was used for read processing, and reads with adapters, uncalled bases, a mean Phred below 15, or no exact constant-primer or identifier match were discarded. High-quality paired reads were merged with COPE v1.2.5. Each unique nucleotide sequence was defined as a clonotype, and clonotypes were aligned to IMGT TRB V, D and J references with MiTCR v1.1. The analysis was limited to V-J combinations with a frequency above 0.0001, which together covered about 99% of the repertoires. For each V-J combination, a TCR clonal expansion and chaos score was defined as F50 clonal expansion divided by the chaos observed in the TCRdist matrix. Welch's t-statistics and random forest were used to narrow the features down to around twelve V-J combinations, which were then fed into a naive Bayes classifier. The Morisita-Horn index was used to measure how similar the thyroid and blood repertoires were. In-frame beta chains were kept once TCRdb had trimmed the public reads at Q25 with fastp and called clones with MiXCR. Under each unique CDR3 protein, matching rows form one entry showing the most common genes and DNA. TCRdb, not the authors, supplied the V and J calls. The table for this sample lists some 390,000 distinct CDR3 sequences; about 18% of them were counted only once. Roughly 1.5% of the sample is held by the ten biggest clonotypes.

This sample stems from a study of Graves' ophthalmopathy and Graves' hyperthyroidism (dated by TCRdb to 2017 to 2018). Broadly, across the study: Peripheral blood was collected before any treatment was given, at the time of initial diagnosis. The 100 or so discovery patients were randomly split 7:3 into training and test sets. To explore V-J signatures that distinguish ophthalmopathy from hyperthyroidism, a discovery set of around 100 patients was enrolled, made up of more than 40 with ophthalmopathy and under 65 with stable hyperthyroidism. An independent validation cohort was composed of some 19 hyperthyroidism patients and some 16 patients who later progressed from hyperthyroidism to ophthalmopathy. T-cell repertoires of thyroid tissue and blood were compared in about 6 hyperthyroidism patients. In total, approximately 140 blood samples were TCR-sequenced: 40 to 45 ophthalmopathy, some 72 hyperthyroidism and some 17 hyperthyroidism-to-ophthalmopathy patients. The study used TCR beta repertoire signatures to distinguish Graves' ophthalmopathy from Graves' hyperthyroidism and to predict progression to ophthalmopathy. Following sampling, methimazole starting at 30 mg daily was administered to hyperthyroidism patients, and high-dose intravenous methylprednisolone was administered to ophthalmopathy patients. Beyond this particular receptor, the publication reports: No statistical method was used to set the sample size in advance, and the investigators knew which group each participant was assigned to. In cross-validation, the 13-signature model distinguished ophthalmopathy from stable hyperthyroidism with 87.88% sensitivity and about 81% specificity, while in the test set the corresponding values were around 79% and 71%. In validation, the model predicted ophthalmopathy progression with roughly 68% sensitivity and approximately 78% specificity; 12 predicted patients were CT-confirmed with GO in a median of approximately six months. Most expanded thyroid clonotypes with frequency above 0.001 were also detected in blood, suggesting blood repertoires may reflect the thyroid immune response.

Including the terminal cysteine and phenylalanine, the CDR3 comprises 15 residues. Just CDR3 DNA is preserved here, 45 bases in frame from base 1. The trim is 0 bases for V and 5 bases for J, with a gap of 10 bases between the germline ends. Via the germline V gene, CDR1 is SGHAT and CDR2 FQNNGV. The clonotype was recovered from a woman younger than 30 with Graves' ophthalmopathy. Donor details come from another sample of the same person, matched by shared clones. Sequencing was performed on peripheral blood. This chain is built from TRBV11-2 and TRBJ2-2; the D gene is perhaps TRBD1 or TRBD2, each of them matching over 5 bases. The sequenced DNA: TGTGCCAGCAGCTTAGAGGGGGACGTGACCGGGGAGCTGTTTTTT. Its protein is CASSLEGDVTGELFF.